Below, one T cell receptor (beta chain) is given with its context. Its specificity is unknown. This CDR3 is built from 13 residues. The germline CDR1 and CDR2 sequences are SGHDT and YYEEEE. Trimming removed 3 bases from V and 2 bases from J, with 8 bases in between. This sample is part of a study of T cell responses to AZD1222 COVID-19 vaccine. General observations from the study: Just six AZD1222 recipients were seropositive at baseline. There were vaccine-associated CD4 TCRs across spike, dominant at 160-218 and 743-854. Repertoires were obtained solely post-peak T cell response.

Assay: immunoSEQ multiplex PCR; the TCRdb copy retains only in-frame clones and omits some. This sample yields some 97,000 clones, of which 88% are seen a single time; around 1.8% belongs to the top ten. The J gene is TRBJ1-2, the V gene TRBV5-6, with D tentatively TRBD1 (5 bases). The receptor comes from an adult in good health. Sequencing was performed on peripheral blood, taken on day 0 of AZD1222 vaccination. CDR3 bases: TGTGCCAGCAGCTCGGGACCGAACTATGGCTACACCTTC. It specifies CASSSGPNYGYTF.